These 2 T cell receptor beta chains were sequenced from one sample in a study of beta chain features in type 1 diabetes. General study results and limits: Among patients with Type 1 diabetes, TCRB CDR3s were moderately but significantly shorter in every one of the four CD4+ subsets.

For these receptors, no antigen is known. The authors reverse transcribed all of the isolated RNA, so sequencing captured expressed TCRB transcripts. Method: immunoSEQ multiplex PCR; TCRdb's copy keeps in-frame clones and lacks some. The sample consists of approximately 160,000 clones, 10% of them appearing once. Sample: central memory CD4+ T cells from blood. These receptors were taken from a man aged 30 to 39 with type 1 diabetes.

This clone was seen a handful of times. The chain carries TRBV10-3 and TRBJ1-1, with D perhaps TRBD1 (6 bases). CDR3 length equals 17 residues. Germline V gene lookup returns CDR1 ENHRY and CDR2 SYGVKD. V lost 1 base and J lost 0, with 15 bases in between. CDR3 sequence reads: CAISELLRGSMNTEAFF. In nucleotides, the CDR3 is TGTGCCATCAGTGAGTTACTCAGGGGTTCGATGAACACTGAAGCTTTCTTT.

The chain carries TRBV15 and TRBJ2-5; 11 bases are shared with TRBD1. This CDR3 is built from 13 residues. Losses at the gene ends were 6 bases for V and 5 bases for J; bases not matched to a gene: 2. From germline, CDR1 is LNHNV and CDR2 YYDKDF (reference sequence). The CDR3 sequence is CATRGTGGETQYF. In nucleotides, the CDR3 is TGTGCCACCAGAGGGACAGGGGGGGAGACCCAGTACTTC.